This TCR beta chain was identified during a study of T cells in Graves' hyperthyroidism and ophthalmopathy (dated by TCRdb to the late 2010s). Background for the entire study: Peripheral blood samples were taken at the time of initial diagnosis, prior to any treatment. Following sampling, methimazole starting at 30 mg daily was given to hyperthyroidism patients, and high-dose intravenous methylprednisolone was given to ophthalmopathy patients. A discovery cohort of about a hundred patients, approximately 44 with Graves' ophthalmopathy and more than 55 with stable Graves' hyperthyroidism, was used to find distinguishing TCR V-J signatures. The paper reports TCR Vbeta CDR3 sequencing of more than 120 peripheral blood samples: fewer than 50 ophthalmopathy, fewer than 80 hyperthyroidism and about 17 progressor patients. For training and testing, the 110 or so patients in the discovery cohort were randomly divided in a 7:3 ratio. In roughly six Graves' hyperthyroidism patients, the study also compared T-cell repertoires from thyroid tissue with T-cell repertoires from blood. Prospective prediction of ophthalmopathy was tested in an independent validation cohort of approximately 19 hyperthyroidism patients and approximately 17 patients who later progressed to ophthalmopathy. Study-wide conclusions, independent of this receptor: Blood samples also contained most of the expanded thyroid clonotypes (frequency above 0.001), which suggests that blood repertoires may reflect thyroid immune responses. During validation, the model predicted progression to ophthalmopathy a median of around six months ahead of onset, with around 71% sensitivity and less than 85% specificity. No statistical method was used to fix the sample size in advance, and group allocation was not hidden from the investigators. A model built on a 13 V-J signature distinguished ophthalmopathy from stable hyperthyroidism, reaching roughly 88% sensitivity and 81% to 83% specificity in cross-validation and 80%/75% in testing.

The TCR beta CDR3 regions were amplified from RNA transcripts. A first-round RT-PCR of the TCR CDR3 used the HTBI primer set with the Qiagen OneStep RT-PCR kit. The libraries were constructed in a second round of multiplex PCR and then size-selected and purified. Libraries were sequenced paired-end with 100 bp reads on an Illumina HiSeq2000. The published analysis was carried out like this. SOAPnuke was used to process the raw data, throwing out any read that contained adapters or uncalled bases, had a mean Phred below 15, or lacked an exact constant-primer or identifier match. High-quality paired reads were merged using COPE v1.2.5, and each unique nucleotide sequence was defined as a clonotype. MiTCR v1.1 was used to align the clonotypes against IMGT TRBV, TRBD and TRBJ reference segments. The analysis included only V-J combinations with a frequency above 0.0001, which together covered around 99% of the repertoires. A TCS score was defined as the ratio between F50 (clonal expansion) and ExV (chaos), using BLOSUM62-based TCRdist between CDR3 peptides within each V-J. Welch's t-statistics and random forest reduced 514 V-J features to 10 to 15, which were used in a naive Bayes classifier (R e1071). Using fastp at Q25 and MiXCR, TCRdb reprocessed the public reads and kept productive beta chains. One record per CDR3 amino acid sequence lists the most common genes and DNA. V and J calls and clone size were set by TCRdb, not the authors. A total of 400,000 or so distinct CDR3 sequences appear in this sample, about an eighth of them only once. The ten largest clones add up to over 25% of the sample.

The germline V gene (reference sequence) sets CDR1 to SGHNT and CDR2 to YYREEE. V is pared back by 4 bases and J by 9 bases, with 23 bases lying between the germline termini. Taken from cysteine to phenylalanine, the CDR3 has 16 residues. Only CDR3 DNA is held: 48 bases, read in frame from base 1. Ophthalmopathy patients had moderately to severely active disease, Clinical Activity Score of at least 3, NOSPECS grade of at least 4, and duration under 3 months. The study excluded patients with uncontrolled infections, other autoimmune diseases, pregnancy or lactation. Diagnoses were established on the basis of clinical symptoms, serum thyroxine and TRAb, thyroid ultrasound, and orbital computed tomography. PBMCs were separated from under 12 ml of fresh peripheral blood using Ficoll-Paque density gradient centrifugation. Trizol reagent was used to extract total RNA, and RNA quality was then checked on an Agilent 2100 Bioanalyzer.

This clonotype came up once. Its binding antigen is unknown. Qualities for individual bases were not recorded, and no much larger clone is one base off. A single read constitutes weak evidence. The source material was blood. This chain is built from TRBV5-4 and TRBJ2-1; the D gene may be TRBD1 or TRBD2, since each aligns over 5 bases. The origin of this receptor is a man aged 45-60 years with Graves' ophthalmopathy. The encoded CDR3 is CASSPEPGTARSEQFF. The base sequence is TGTGCCAGCAGCCCGGAACCCGGGACGGCTCGCTCTGAGCAGTTCTTC. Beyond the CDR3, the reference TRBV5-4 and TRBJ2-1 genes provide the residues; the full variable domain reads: ETGVTQSPTHLIKTRGQQVTLRCSSQSGHNTVSWYQQALGQGPQFIFQYYREEENGRGNFPPRFSGLQFPNYSSELNVNALELDDSALYLCASSPEPGTARSEQFFGPGTRLTVL.